This T cell receptor (beta chain) was retrieved from a study of CD4 T cells in relation to SARS-CoV-2 and coronaviruses. Study in general: After less than eleven days of antigen culture, PBMC TCR beta CDR3s were sequenced.

TCRdb's table, derived via immunoSEQ multiplex PCR, lists solely in-frame clones and lacks some. The sample lists some 20,000 clones; approximately 80% were seen once. Before the COVID-19 pandemic, during about 2010-2018, CD4+ T cells were taken from unexposed donors. Isolation of CD4+ T cells took place after 10 days in culture. This clone appeared a few times. Antigen: not known. The sequence was obtained from a human donor in good health. Sequencing was performed on CD4+ T cells from PBMCs, cultured in vitro.

Written as DNA, the CDR3 is TGTGCCAGCAGGACATCGACAGGGATAGTTTTCTTT. Translation: CASRTSTGIVFF. The chain combines TRBV12-3 or TRBV12-4 with TRBJ1-1; 7 nucleotides align to TRBD1. There are 12 residues in the CDR3. With 6 bases clipped from V and 13 bases from J, the junction kept 11 bases outside the gene matches.